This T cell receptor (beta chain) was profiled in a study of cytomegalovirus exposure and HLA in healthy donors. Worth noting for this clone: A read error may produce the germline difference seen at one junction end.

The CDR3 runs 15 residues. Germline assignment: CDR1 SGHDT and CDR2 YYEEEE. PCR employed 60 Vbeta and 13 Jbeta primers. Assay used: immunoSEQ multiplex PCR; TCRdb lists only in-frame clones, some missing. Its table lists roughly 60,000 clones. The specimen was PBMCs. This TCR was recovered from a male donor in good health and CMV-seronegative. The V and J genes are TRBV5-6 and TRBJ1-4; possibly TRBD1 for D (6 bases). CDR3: CASSYRQGINEELFF. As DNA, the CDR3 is TGTGCCAGCAGCTATCGGCAGGGGATTAATGAAGAACTGTTTTTT.